These 6 T cell receptor beta chains were sequenced from one sample in a study of vaccination effects on CD4 cells after COVID-19. What these receptors recognize is not known. Expansion with viral peptide pools was applied to antigen-specific CD4+ T cells by the ViraFEST assay prior to sequencing. Culture proceeded for 10 days, and CD4+ T cells were then isolated. By PCR, the person was confirmed to have had SARS-CoV-2 infection between March and December 2020. TCRdb's copy holds only in-frame clones and misses some; the assay was immunoSEQ multiplex PCR. Of 17,000 or so clones in the sample, approximately 74% were seen once. Sequencing was performed on CD4+ T cells from PBMCs cultured with SARS-CoV-2 spike peptides, taken before COVID-19 vaccination. Receptor source: a human donor who had a prior SARS-CoV-2 infection.

This clone was seen only a few times. The V gene is TRBV4-2, the J gene TRBJ2-7, with 7 bases identical to TRBD1. The CDR3 spans 16 residues. V shed 1 base and J 7 bases; nucleotides not matched to a gene: 13. In germline, CDR1 is LGHNA, CDR2 YNFKEQ. The CDR3 DNA reads TGTGCCAGCAGCCAAGGCCCGGGACAGAGTACGTGGGAGCAGTACTTC. This encodes CASSQGPGQSTWEQYF.

This clone was seen more than once but under ten times. This chain joins TRBV7-9 and TRBJ1-1; D gene unclear. Trimming shortened V by 3 bases and J by 1 base, and 6 bases separated the two germline ends. Germline CDR1 SEHNR, CDR2 FQNEAQ (reference sequence). CDR3 length: 13 amino acids. The CDR3 loop reads CASSLGWNTEAFF. The CDR3 DNA follows: TGTGCCAGCAGCTTGGGATGGAACACTGAAGCTTTCTTT.

J is TRBJ2-5 and V is TRBV5-1; D unclear. Germline CDR1 SGHRS, CDR2 YFSETQ. This CDR3 comprises 13 residues. V was clipped by 0 bases and J by 7 bases, with 10 bases between them. This CDR3 reads CASSLESIGTQYF. The CDR3 nucleotides read TGCGCCAGCAGCTTGGAGTCCATTGGGACCCAGTACTTC.

This clone was seen a handful of times. This sequence joins TRBV10-1 and TRBJ2-7, with 13 bases identical to TRBD2. The CDR3 totals 14 residues. Trimming removed 5 bases from V and 7 bases from J; junction bases left unmatched: 5. Germline values: CDR1 WNHNN, CDR2 SYGVQD (reference sequence). The CDR3 region has the DNA TGCGCCAGCAGTAGGACTAGCGGGGGCCATGAGCAGTACTTC. Translated, it gives CASSRTSGGHEQYF.

The sample holds a few counts of this clone. This rearrangement joins TRBV29-1 to TRBJ1-2; D gene unclear. The germline V gene has CDR1 SQVTM and CDR2 ANQGSEA. This CDR3 has 13 residues. V gave up 0 bases and J gave up 5 bases, with 10 bases separating them. CDR3 in DNA: TGCAGCGTTGAAGACAGGACCTCTTATGGCTACACCTTC. This encodes CSVEDRTSYGYTF.

The gene calls are TRBV5-1 and TRBJ2-3, with no clear D. The V gene lost 4 bases and the J gene lost 2 bases, with 14 bases spanning the gap. The length of the CDR3 is 15 residues. CDR1 and CDR2 (germline): SGHRS, YFSETQ. The CDR3, as DNA: TGCGCCAGCAGCGTCGAAGGGCGAACCACAGATACGCAGTATTTT. Residues: CASSVEGRTTDTQYF.